A single sample gave rise to the 25 T cell receptor beta chains below, sequenced in a study of T cells in Graves' hyperthyroidism and ophthalmopathy. Template material for amplifying TCR beta CDR3 regions consisted of RNA transcripts. The TCR CDR3 first-round RT-PCR relied on the HTBI primer set. TCRdb used MiXCR to reprocess the multiplex PCR reads, holding one entry per CDR3 protein. The data show around 690,000 distinct CDR3 sequences, less than 25% seen once. The source material was blood. These receptors were taken from a man aged 30-40 years with Graves' ophthalmopathy.

This clonotype showed up many times. The rearrangement links TRBV7-9 to TRBJ1-1; TRBD1 might be the D (6 bases). This CDR3 contains 15 residues. The germline V gene encodes CDR1 SEHNR and CDR2 FQNEAQ (reference sequence). V shed 2 bases and J shed 3 bases, with 13 bases lying between them. The CDR3 region is CASSLIVQGDTEAFF. Here the CDR3 DNA reads TGTGCCAGCAGCTTAATAGTACAGGGTGACACTGAAGCTTTCTTT.

This clonotype has more than one count but fewer than ten. The rearrangement joins TRBV9 to TRBJ2-3; 10 bases align to TRBD1. The CDR3 is 16 residues long. Germline loops: CDR1 SGDLS, CDR2 YYNGEE. J lost 3 bases, V lost 0 bases, and 4 bases had no gene match. CDR3 sequence: CASSVGTGGRTDTQYF. The CDR3 DNA sequence: TGTGCCAGCAGCGTAGGGACAGGGGGTAGGACAGATACGCAGTATTTT.

Note on this clonotype: A read error is likely, as this CDR3 ends without the conserved phenylalanine or tryptophan. This chain links TRBV10-3 with TRBJ2-1; 7 bases match TRBD2. The CDR3 runs 17 residues. With V trimmed by 0 bases and J by 0 bases, 5 bases remained unmatched. The V gene's germline CDR1 is ENHRY and CDR2 SYGVKD. The CDR3 DNA reads TGTGCCATCAGTGAGTCGAACCGGGACTACTCCTACAATGAGCAGTTCCTC. It is translated as CAISESNRDYSYNEQFL.

This clonotype has only a few counts. J is TRBJ2-7 and V is TRBV20-1; TRBD2 agrees at 9 bases. CDR1 and CDR2 (germline): DFQATT, SNEGSKA (reference sequence). The CDR3 has 16 residues. V lost 3 bases to trimming and J lost 3 bases; unmatched junction nucleotides: 12. CDR3: CSASPPLSGSFYEQYF. CDR3 nucleotide sequence: TGCAGTGCTAGCCCACCCCTTAGCGGGAGTTTCTACGAGCAGTACTTC.

This clonotype was recorded a few times. This CDR3 fails to terminate in the conserved phenylalanine or tryptophan, so it likely reflects a read error. The chain employs TRBV12-3 or TRBV12-4 and TRBJ2-7; 9 positions match TRBD1. V lost 1 base to trimming and J lost 4 bases; unmatched junction nucleotides: 11. This CDR3 contains 17 residues. This CDR3 is CASSLVPRTGAFYEQYL. CDR3 nucleotides: TGTGCCAGCAGTTTAGTGCCTCGGACAGGGGCCTTTTACGAGCAGTACCTC.

V gene TRBV2 combines with J gene TRBJ2-1; tentative D call: TRBD2 (6 bases). This CDR3 is built from 16 residues. Trimming took 2 bases from V and 0 from J, leaving 11 bases between them. Germline CDR1 SNHLY, CDR2 FYNNEI. The CDR3 bases are TGTGCCAGCAGTGAATGGGGGGAGAGCTCCTACAATGAGCAGTTCTTC. Translated: CASSEWGESSYNEQFF.

This clonotype was seen a single time. The CDR3, as DNA: TGCGCCAGCAGCTCGGGAGGATCCGGGGGAATTGAAGCTTTCTTT. It translates to CASSSGGSGGIEAFF. The chain uses TRBV5-1 and TRBJ1-1, with D perhaps TRBD1 (5 bases). Per the germline V gene, CDR1 is SGHRS and CDR2 is YFSETQ. V lost 3 bases and J lost 7, with 19 bases in between. The CDR3 spans 15 residues.

V usage is TRBV19 and J usage is TRBJ1-5; 10 positions agree with TRBD1. This CDR3 contains 15 residues. The junction had 5 bases not matched to a gene; V was cut back by 7 bases and J by 2 bases. The germline CDR1 and CDR2 sequences are LNHDA and SQIVND (reference sequence). The CDR3 nucleotides read TGTGCCAGTACCCCCGGGACAGGGGGCAATCAGCCCCAGCATTTT. Protein: CASTPGTGGNQPQHF.

The CDR3 sequence is CASSSTRAPSGANVLTF. The CDR3 nucleotides read TGTGCCAGTAGCTCCACCCGGGCCCCCTCTGGGGCCAACGTCCTGACTTTC. V usage is TRBV19 and J usage is TRBJ2-6; no clear D gene. With 6 bases removed from V and 0 bases from J, the gap between germline ends came to 15 bases. Germline CDR1 and CDR2: LNHDA and SQIVND (reference sequence). This CDR3 contains 17 residues. The full variable domain, in which reference TRBV19 and TRBJ2-6 provide the parts outside the CDR3, is DGGITQSPKYLFRKEGQNVTLSCEQNLNHDAMYWYRQDPGQGLRLIYYSQIVNDFQKGDIAEGYSVSREKKESFPLTVTSAQKNPTAFYLCASSSTRAPSGANVLTFGAGSRLTVL.

The CDR3 loop is CASRSGSSSYEQYF. CDR3 DNA sequence: TGCGCCAGCAGGAGCGGGAGTAGCTCCTACGAGCAGTACTTC. The chain joins TRBV5-1 to TRBJ2-7; 8 bases fit TRBD2. Per the germline V gene, CDR1 is SGHRS and CDR2 is YFSETQ. The junction had 4 bases not matched to a gene; V was cut back by 5 bases and J by 0 bases. The CDR3 spans 14 residues.

The rearrangement joins TRBV6-9 to TRBJ2-7; 7 bases are shared with TRBD2. V dropped 4 bases and J dropped 3; count of bases not matched to a gene: 6. This CDR3 has 14 amino acids. Germline V CDR1 and CDR2: MNHGY, SVAAGI. The CDR3 coding sequence is TGTGCCAGCAGTTCACGGAGCGGGATCTACGAGCAGTACTTC. As protein: CASSSRSGIYEQYF.

V and J are TRBV30 and TRBJ2-2; 11 nucleotides align to TRBD2. The CDR3 sequence is 19 residues long. Per germline, CDR1 GTSNPN and CDR2 SVGIG (reference sequence). Germline trimming cut 2 bases from V and 0 bases from J; bases unmatched to any gene: 11. The CDR3 here is CAWSRRGLAVRANTGELFF. The CDR3 DNA follows: TGTGCCTGGAGTAGGAGGGGACTAGCGGTCCGAGCGAACACCGGGGAGCTGTTTTTT.

This clonotype has ten or more counts. The CDR3: CASSVLTSGAYNEQFF. As DNA, the CDR3 is TGTGCCAGCAGCGTGCTGACTAGCGGGGCTTACAATGAGCAGTTCTTC. The chain joins TRBV7-9 to TRBJ2-1, with 11 bases aligning to TRBD2. The CDR3 covers 16 residues. V was clipped by 5 bases and J by 4 bases; unmatched bases: 7. CDR1 is SEHNR and CDR2 is FQNEAQ in the germline V gene (reference sequence).

This clonotype has ten or more counts. The chain carries TRBV6-2 or TRBV6-3 and TRBJ1-2, with D tentatively TRBD1 (6 bases). The CDR3 is made up of 13 amino acids. CDR1 is MNHEY, CDR2 SVGEGT, per germline. Trimming removed 5 bases at V and 2 bases at J, with 9 bases between. Written as DNA, the CDR3 is TGTGCCAGCAGTCCAGGGGCCAACTATGGCTACACCTTC. Its translation is CASSPGANYGYTF.

The chain joins TRBV6-1 to TRBJ2-6, with D perhaps matching TRBD1 (6 bases). Germline CDR1 and CDR2: MNHNS and SASEGT. V lost 7 bases to trimming and J lost 2 bases, with 15 bases between them. This CDR3 comprises 16 residues. The CDR3 coding sequence is TGTGCCAGCAAATTCATACAGGGTGCTGGGGCCAACGTCCTGACTTTC. Translation: CASKFIQGAGANVLTF.

The chain combines TRBV5-6 with TRBJ2-5, with a weak D call TRBD1 (6 bases). Trimming cost V 3 bases and J 10 bases, with 16 bases left between them. The germline gives CDR1 SGHDT, CDR2 YYEEEE. The CDR3 runs to 13 residues. The CDR3 region has the DNA TGTGCCAGCAGCTCTCAGGGGATGTTAAACCAGTACTTC. Amino acid sequence: CASSSQGMLNQYF.

This clonotype has a count of ten or more. The rearrangement links TRBV2 to TRBJ2-5, with unresolved D. The CDR3 loop spans 15 amino acids. The germline V gene encodes CDR1 SNHLY and CDR2 FYNNEI. The V end was cut by 6 bases, the J end by 4 bases, with 18 bases between. As DNA, the CDR3 is TGTGCCAGCAGGAGCCTAGAGCTCTTATCAGAGACCCAGTACTTC. Translated: CASRSLELLSETQYF.

The chain combines TRBV4-2 with TRBJ2-6; D gene ambiguous. The V end was cut by 0 bases, the J end by 0 bases, with 12 bases between. This CDR3 is 18 amino acids long. Germline CDR1 reads LGHNA; CDR2 reads YNFKEQ. The CDR3 bases are TGTGCCAGCAGCCAAGATGGCCCTACCTCCTCTGGGGCCAACGTCCTGACTTTC. Its protein is CASSQDGPTSSGANVLTF.

The CDR3: CASGSDLPPRFVANYNEQFF. The CDR3 region has the DNA TGTGCTAGTGGTTCAGATCTACCCCCTCGATTTGTGGCGAACTACAATGAGCAGTTCTTC. The rearrangement uses TRBV12-5 and TRBJ2-1, with D unclear. Per the germline V gene, CDR1 is LGHNT and CDR2 is FRNRAP. This CDR3 has 20 residues. The V and J ends lost 4 bases and 3 bases respectively, with 28 bases between them.

This clonotype was counted a few times. J is TRBJ1-5 and V is TRBV19; D not certain. Trimming left V 1 base short and J 5 bases short, with 9 bases between. The CDR3 loop spans 14 amino acids. Per germline, CDR1 LNHDA and CDR2 SQIVND (reference sequence). The CDR3 loop is CASSIGIVDQPQHF. DNA for the CDR3: TGTGCCAGTAGTATAGGCATTGTTGATCAGCCCCAGCATTTT.

V gene TRBV7-9 combines with J gene TRBJ2-1; the D gene is possibly TRBD2 (5 bases). The length of the CDR3 is 15 residues. Looked up from germline, CDR1 is SEHNR and CDR2 is FQNEAQ (reference sequence). V lost 2 bases and J 6 bases, leaving 14 bases between the germline ends. CDR3 residues: CASSLRSSWSNEQFF. DNA of the CDR3: TGTGCCAGCAGCTTACGGTCTAGCTGGAGCAATGAGCAGTTCTTC.

This clonotype appeared many times. The CDR3 DNA reads TGTGCCAGCAGCTCCTACAAGGCGGGCCTAAGGGATGAGCAGTTCTTC. Residues: CASSSYKAGLRDEQFF. The chain couples TRBV11-3 to TRBJ2-1; tentative D call: TRBD2 (5 bases). CDR1 SGHNT and CDR2 YENEEA come from the germline V gene. The CDR3 is made up of 16 amino acids. V was clipped by 4 bases and J by 8 bases, with 21 bases between them.

This clonotype has ten or more counts. The rearrangement uses TRBV5-1 and TRBJ2-7; a possible D gene is TRBD2 (6 bases). Trimming pared 5 bases from V and 3 bases from J, leaving 18 bases between. Per the germline V gene, CDR1 is SGHRS and CDR2 is YFSETQ. The CDR3 has 15 amino acids. The CDR3 bases are TGCGCCAGCAGTTCAAGGCCCCGGGAGAGCTACGAGCAGTACTTC. Translation: CASSSRPRESYEQYF.

This clonotype was seen a handful of times. The gene calls are TRBV28 and TRBJ1-2; D is uncertain. The CDR3 has 13 amino acids. V was trimmed by 5 bases and J by 3 bases, leaving 10 bases between them. Germline V gives CDR1 MDHEN, CDR2 SYDVKM. CDR3 DNA: TGTGCCAGCAGTGCTGATCAGGACTATGGCTACACCTTC. Translating it yields CASSADQDYGYTF.

This clonotype was seen only a few times. Relative to the germline gene, one junction end is altered; a read error may explain this. The gene calls are TRBV7-7 and TRBJ2-5; 8 bases fit TRBD2. Germline V CDR1 and CDR2: SSHAT, FNYEAQ (reference sequence). This CDR3 contains 14 residues. This chain's CDR3 is CASSLRAGEETQYF. CDR3 bases: TGTGCTAGCAGCTTACGAGCGGGAGAGGAGACCCAGTACTTC.